Presented here are 8 T cell receptor beta chains from one specimen sequenced in a study of shared clonotypes between healthy human individuals. This table comes from immunoSEQ multiplex PCR, and its TCRdb copy is limited to in-frame clones, with some not included. The sample records 2 million or so clones, approximately 95% being singletons. Sequencing was carried out using naive CD4+ T cells sorted from blood. Subset: CD45RA+ positively selected. Every receptor here comes from a man aged 18 to 29 in good health.

The rearrangement links TRBV9 to TRBJ2-2; 7 bases match TRBD1. Trimming cost V 3 bases and J 5 bases; bases outside gene matches: 7. CDR1 is SGDLS, CDR2 YYNGEE, per germline. The CDR3 has 15 amino acids. CDR3 residues: CASSDRDRSTGELFF. The CDR3 nucleotides are TGTGCCAGCAGCGACCGGGACAGATCGACCGGGGAGCTGTTTTTT.

This clone was seen a single time. The rearrangement links TRBV10-2 to TRBJ2-5; D remains ambiguous. This CDR3 has 11 amino acids. The germline V gene has CDR1 WSHSY and CDR2 SAAADI. Trimming took 6 bases from V and 5 from J, leaving 7 bases between them. The CDR3 sequence: CASSATETQYF. The CDR3 bases are TGCGCCAGCAGCGCAACGGAGACCCAGTACTTC.

Regarding this clone: This specimen includes other DNA sequences encoding the same CDR3. V gene TRBV6-5 combines with J gene TRBJ1-1; D gene unclear. V was clipped by 6 bases and J by 0 bases, with 8 bases between them. The CDR3 consists of 13 residues. Germline V gives CDR1 MNHEY, CDR2 SVGAGI. The CDR3 bases are TGTGCCAGCAGCCGACTGTTGAACACTGAAGCTTTCTTT. Encoded protein: CASSRLLNTEAFF.

The V and J genes are TRBV2 and TRBJ1-5; 7 bases map to TRBD1. After removal of 6 bases from V and 1 base from J, the junction contained 12 bases not matched to a gene. The CDR3 has 17 residues. CDR1 is SNHLY, CDR2 FYNNEI, per germline. CDR3 in amino acids: CASSPTGQLLSNQPQHF. The CDR3 nucleotides are TGTGCCAGCAGCCCAACGGGACAGCTACTAAGCAATCAGCCCCAGCATTTT.

The V call is TRBV11-2, the J call TRBJ2-7, with D perhaps assigned TRBD1 or TRBD2 (5 bases each). The ends were cut back, 8 bases at V and 2 bases at J, with 16 bases in the middle. The CDR3 runs 14 residues. The germline V gene encodes CDR1 SGHAT and CDR2 FQNNGV. CDR3 bases: TGTGCCAGCGCTCCGGGGCATCTACCCTACGAGCAGTACTTC. Its protein is CASAPGHLPYEQYF.

This sequence joins TRBV10-3 and TRBJ1-6, with D uncertain. The germline V gene encodes CDR1 ENHRY and CDR2 SYGVKD. The V and J ends lost 0 bases and 9 bases respectively, with 12 bases between them. There are 15 residues in the CDR3. CDR3: CAISESNERGSPLHF. The CDR3 DNA reads as TGTGCCATCAGTGAGTCGAACGAGCGTGGTTCACCCCTCCACTTT.

The chain links TRBV6-5 to TRBJ2-5; 9 positions agree with TRBD2. The junction had 5 bases not matched to a gene; V was cut back by 4 bases and J by 5 bases. The CDR3 is 14 residues long. CDR1 and CDR2 (germline): MNHEY, SVGAGI. Here the CDR3 DNA reads TGTGCCAGCAGTTGGCGGGAGGGCGGGGAGACCCAGTACTTC. It yields the protein CASSWREGGETQYF.

The rearrangement links TRBV7-9 to TRBJ1-1; possibly TRBD1 for D (6 bases). The CDR3 sequence is 15 residues long. V shed 5 bases and J shed 4 bases, with 17 bases lying between them. Germline V lookup: CDR1 SEHNR, CDR2 FQNEAQ (reference sequence). The chain's CDR3 is CASSQGGGRITEAFF. The CDR3, as DNA: TGTGCCAGCAGCCAGGGAGGGGGGCGGATCACTGAAGCTTTCTTT.